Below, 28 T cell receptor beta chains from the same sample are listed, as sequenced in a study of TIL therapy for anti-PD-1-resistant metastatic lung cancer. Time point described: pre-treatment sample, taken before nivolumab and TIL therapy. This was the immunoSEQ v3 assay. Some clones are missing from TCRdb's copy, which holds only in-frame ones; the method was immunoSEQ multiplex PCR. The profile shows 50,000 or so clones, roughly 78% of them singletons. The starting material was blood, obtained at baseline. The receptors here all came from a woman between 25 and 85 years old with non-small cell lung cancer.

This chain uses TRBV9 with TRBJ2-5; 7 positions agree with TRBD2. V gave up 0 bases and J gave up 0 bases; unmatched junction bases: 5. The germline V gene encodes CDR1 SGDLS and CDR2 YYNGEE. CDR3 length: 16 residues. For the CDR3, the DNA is TGTGCCAGCAGCGTAGGGCAGCGGGGTAACCAAGAGACCCAGTACTTC. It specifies CASSVGQRGNQETQYF.

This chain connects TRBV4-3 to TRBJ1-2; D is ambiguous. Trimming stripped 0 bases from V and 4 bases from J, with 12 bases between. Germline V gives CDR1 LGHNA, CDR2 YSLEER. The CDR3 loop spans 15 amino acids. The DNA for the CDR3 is TGCGCCAGCAGCCAAGAAAGGGTTTCGGGCTATGGCTACACCTTC. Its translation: CASSQERVSGYGYTF.

The CDR3 DNA reads TGCGCCAGCAGTGAAGGACCTCGGGCCGGGGAGCTGTTTTTT. The encoded protein is CASSEGPRAGELFF. This sequence joins TRBV10-1 and TRBJ2-2, with no clear D. Germline-derived CDR1 and CDR2 are WNHNN and SYGVQD (reference sequence). V was trimmed by 3 bases and J by 6 bases, leaving 11 bases between them. The CDR3 has 14 residues.

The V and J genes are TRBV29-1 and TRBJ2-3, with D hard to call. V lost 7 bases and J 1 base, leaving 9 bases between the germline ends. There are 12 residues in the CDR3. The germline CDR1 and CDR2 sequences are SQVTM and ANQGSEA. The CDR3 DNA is TGCAGCGCACTAACCGGCACAGATACGCAGTATTTT. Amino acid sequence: CSALTGTDTQYF.

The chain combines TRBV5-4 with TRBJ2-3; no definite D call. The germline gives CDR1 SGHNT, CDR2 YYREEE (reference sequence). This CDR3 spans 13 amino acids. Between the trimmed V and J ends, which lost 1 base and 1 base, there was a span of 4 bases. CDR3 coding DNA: TGTGCCAGCAGCTTGCAGGGCACAGATACGCAGTATTTT. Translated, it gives CASSLQGTDTQYF.

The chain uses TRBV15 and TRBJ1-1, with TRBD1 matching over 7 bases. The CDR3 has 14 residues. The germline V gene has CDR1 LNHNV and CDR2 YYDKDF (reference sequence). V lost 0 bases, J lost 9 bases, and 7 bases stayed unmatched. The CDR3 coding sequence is TGTGCCACCAGCAGAGAGAGTTTGACAGGGAAAGCTTTCTTT. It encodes CATSRESLTGKAFF.

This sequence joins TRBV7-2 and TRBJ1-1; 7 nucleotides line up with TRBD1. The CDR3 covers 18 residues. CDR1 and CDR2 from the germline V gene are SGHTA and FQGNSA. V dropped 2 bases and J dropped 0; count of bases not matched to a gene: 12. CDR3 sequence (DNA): TGTGCCAGCAGCTTACGTTGGTGGACAGGTGACATGAACACTGAAGCTTTCTTT. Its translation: CASSLRWWTGDMNTEAFF.

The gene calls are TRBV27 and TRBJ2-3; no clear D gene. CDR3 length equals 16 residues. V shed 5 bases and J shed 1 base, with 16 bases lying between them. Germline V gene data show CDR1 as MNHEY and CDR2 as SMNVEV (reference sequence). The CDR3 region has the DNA TGTGCCAGCAGTCCCCGAACAGTCCAAGGCACAGATACGCAGTATTTT. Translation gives CASSPRTVQGTDTQYF.

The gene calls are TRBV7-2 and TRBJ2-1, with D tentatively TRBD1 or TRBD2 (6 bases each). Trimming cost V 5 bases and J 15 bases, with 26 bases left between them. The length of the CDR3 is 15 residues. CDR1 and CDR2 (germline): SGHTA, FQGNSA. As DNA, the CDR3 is TGTGCCAGCAGCGCCCTGGGGGGCCTACCGACAATGCGGTTCTTC. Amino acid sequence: CASSALGGLPTMRFF.

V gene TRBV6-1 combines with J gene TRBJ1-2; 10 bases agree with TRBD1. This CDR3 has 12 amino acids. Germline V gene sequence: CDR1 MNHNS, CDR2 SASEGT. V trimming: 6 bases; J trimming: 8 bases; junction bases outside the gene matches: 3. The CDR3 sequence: CASRGQGDGYTF. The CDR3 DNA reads TGTGCCAGCAGAGGACAGGGGGACGGCTACACCTTC.

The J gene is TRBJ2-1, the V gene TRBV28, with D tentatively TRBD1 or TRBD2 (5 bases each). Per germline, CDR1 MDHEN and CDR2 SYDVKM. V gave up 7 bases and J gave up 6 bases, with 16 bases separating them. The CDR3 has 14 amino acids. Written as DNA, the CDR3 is TGTGCCAGCACTCCGGGACCGGGGCTCAATGAGCAGTTCTTC. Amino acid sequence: CASTPGPGLNEQFF.

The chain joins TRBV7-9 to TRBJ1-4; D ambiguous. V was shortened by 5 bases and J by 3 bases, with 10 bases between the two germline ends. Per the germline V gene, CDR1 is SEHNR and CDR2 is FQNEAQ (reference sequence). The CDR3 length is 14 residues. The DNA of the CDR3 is TGTGCCAGCAGCCCAGGTGGATCTAATGAAAAACTGTTTTTT. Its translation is CASSPGGSNEKLFF.

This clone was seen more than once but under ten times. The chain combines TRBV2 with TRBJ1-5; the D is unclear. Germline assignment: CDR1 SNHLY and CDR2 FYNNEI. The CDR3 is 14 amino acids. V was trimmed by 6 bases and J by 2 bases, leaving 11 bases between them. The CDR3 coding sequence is TGTGCCAGCAGGTATCTTGAACGCAATCAGCCCCAGCATTTT. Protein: CASRYLERNQPQHF. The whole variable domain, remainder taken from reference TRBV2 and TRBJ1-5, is EPEVTQTPSHQVTQMGQEVILRCVPISNHLYFYWYRQILGQKVEFLVSFYNNEISEKSEIFDDQFSVERPDGSNFTLKIRSTKLEDSAMYFCASRYLERNQPQHFGDGTRLSIL.

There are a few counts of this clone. DNA for the CDR3: TGCGCCAGCAGTGATGAGCCCTCTGGGGCCAACGTCCTGACTTTC. It encodes CASSDEPSGANVLTF. V gene TRBV10-2 combines with J gene TRBJ2-6; D call uncertain. Germline assignment: CDR1 WSHSY and CDR2 SAAADI. Trimming stripped 3 bases from V and 0 bases from J, with 6 bases between. The CDR3 contains 15 residues.

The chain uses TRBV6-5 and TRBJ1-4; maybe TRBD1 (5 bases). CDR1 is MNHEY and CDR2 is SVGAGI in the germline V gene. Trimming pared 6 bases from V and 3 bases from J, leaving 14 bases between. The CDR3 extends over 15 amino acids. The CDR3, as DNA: TGTGCCAGCAGACCCCGGGCAGGGCCTAATGAAAAACTGTTTTTT. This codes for CASRPRAGPNEKLFF.

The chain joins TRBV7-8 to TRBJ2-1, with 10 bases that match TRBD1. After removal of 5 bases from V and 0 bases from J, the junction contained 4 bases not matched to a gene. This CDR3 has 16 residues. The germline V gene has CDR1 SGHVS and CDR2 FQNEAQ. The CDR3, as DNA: TGTGCCAGCAGCGAGAGACAGGGGGCCTCCTACAATGAGCAGTTCTTC. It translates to CASSERQGASYNEQFF.

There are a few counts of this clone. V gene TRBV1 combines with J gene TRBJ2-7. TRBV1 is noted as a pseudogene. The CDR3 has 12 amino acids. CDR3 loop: CTSSRQHYEQYF. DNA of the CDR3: TGCACCAGCAGTCGGCAGCACTACGAGCAGTACTTC.

CDR3 residues: CASSLAGLGRLLNTEAFF. DNA for the CDR3: TGCGCCAGCAGCTTGGCCGGTTTAGGGCGGCTATTGAACACTGAAGCTTTCTTT. The chain uses TRBV5-1 and TRBJ1-1, with D uncertain. This CDR3 region has 18 residues. Trimming pared 0 bases from V and 0 bases from J, leaving 18 bases between. The germline V gene encodes CDR1 SGHRS and CDR2 YFSETQ.

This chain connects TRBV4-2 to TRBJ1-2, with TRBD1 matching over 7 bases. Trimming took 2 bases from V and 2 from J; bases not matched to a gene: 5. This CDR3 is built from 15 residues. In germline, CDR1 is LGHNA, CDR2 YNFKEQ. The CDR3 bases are TGTGCCAGCAGCCAACAGACAGGGCAAAACTATGGCTACACCTTC. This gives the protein CASSQQTGQNYGYTF.

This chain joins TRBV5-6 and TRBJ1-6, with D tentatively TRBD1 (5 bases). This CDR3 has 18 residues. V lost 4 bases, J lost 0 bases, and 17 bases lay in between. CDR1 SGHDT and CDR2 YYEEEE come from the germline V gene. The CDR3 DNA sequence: TGTGCCAGCAGCAAGGGGTGGCTGTCGAGCTCCTATAATTCACCCCTCCACTTT. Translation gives CASSKGWLSSSYNSPLHF.

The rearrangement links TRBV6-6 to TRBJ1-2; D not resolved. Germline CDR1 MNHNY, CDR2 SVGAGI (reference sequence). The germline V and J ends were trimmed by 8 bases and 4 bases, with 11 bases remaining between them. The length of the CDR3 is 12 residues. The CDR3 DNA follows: TGTGCCAGCCAAGGTACAGCCTATGGCTACACCTTC. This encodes CASQGTAYGYTF.

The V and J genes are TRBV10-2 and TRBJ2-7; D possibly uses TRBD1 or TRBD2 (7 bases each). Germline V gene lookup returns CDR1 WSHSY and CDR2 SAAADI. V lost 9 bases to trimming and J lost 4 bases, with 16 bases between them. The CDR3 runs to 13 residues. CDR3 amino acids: CASREGASYEQYF. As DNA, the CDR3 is TGCGCCAGTAGGGAGGGGGCGTCGTACGAGCAGTACTTC.

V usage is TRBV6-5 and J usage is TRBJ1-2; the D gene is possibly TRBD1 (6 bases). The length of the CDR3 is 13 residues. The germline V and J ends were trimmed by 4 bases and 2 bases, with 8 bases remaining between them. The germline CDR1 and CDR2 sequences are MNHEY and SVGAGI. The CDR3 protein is CASSWGQNYGYTF. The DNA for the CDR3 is TGTGCCAGCAGTTGGGGGCAGAACTATGGCTACACCTTC.

CDR3 region: CASSVVRQGDTEAFF. The CDR3 nucleotides read TGTGCCTCGTCAGTGGTTCGACAGGGGGACACTGAAGCTTTCTTT. This chain joins TRBV30 and TRBJ1-1; the match to TRBD1 covers 9 bases. V shed 7 bases, J shed 3 bases, and the junction held 12 bases outside the gene matches. The V gene's germline CDR1 is GTSNPN and CDR2 SVGIG (reference sequence). The CDR3 length is 15 residues.

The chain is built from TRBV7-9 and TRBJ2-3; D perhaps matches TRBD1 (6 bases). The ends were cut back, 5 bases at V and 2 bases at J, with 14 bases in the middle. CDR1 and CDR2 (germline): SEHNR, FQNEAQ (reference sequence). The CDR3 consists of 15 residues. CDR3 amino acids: CASSELGGHTDTQYF. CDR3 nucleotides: TGTGCCAGCAGCGAACTAGGGGGACACACAGATACGCAGTATTTT.

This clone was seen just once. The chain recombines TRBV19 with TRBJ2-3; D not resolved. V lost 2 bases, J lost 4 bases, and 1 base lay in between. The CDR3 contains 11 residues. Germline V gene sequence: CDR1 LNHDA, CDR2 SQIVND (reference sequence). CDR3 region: CASSISDTQYF. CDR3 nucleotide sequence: TGTGCCAGTAGTATATCAGATACGCAGTATTTT.

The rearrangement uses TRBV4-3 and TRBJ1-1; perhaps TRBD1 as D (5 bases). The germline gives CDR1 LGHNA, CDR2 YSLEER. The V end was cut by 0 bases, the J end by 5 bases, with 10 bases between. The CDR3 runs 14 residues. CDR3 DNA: TGCGCCAGCAGCCAAGAGGTGGGGGGGACTGAAGCTTTCTTT. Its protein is CASSQEVGGTEAFF.

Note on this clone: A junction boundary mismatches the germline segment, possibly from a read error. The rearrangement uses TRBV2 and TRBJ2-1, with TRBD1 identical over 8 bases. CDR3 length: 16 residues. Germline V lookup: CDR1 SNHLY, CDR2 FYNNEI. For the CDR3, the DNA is TGTGCCAGCAATGAAGCAAGACAGGGGCTATTTAATGAGCAGTTCTTC. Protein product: CASNEARQGLFNEQFF.